This T cell receptor (beta chain) was observed in a study of T-cell memory formation after mild COVID-19. The overall study: Largely donor-specific TCR clusters were found. Study-wide points: Nothing confirmed that second-wave clones peaking on day 37 were specific for SARS-CoV-2. Among contracting clones, CD4+ were mainly CM/EM and CD8+ enriched in EMRA.

Constant-segment primers were used for 5'RACE, and the resulting TCR alpha and TCR beta cDNA libraries carried sample barcodes and UMIs. One entry per CDR3 protein results from TCRdb running MiXCR on the 5' RACE reads. The table lists hundreds of thousands of distinct CDR3 sequences, 15% to 20% of them singletons. V lost 2 bases to trimming and J lost 2 bases; unmatched junction nucleotides: 4. This CDR3 has 15 residues. The germline V gene has CDR1 SGHRS and CDR2 YFSETQ. This clonotype was detected a few times. The target antigen is unknown. This chain connects TRBV5-1 to TRBJ2-5; 9 bases match TRBD2. The sequence was collected from a young man who had mild COVID-19 (a few samples of this study predate the infection). Cell type and time point are not known. Sequenced input: PBMCs or a T cell subset sorted from them (not recorded which). As DNA, the CDR3 is TGCGCCAGCAGCTTTGCAGCGGGGGGACAAGAGACCCAGTACTTC. Translated, it gives CASSFAAGGQETQYF.